The clone carrying this T cell receptor (beta chain) was recorded only once. Libraries were prepared by immunoSEQ multiplex PCR; TCRdb keeps only in-frame clonotypes and omits some of them. The repertoire holds roughly 120,000 clones, around 85% seen once, with about 4.5% in the top ten. This entry belongs to a study of cytomegalovirus exposure and HLA in healthy donors. Specimen: PBMCs. This TCR was recovered from a man aged 18 to 35 in good health and CMV-seropositive.

Written as DNA, the CDR3 is TGTGCCAGCAGTGAGGGGCGCGGCACAGATACGCAGTATTTT. Translated, it gives CASSEGRGTDTQYF. The J gene is TRBJ2-3, the V gene TRBV2, with D perhaps TRBD1 (5 bases). Per the germline V gene, CDR1 is SNHLY and CDR2 is FYNNEI. Trimming left V 3 bases short and J 1 base short, with 8 bases between. This CDR3 region has 14 residues.